A single T cell receptor (beta chain) is shown here with its context. This clone was seen just once. Its antigen is not yet known. No clone much larger than this one lies a single base away; base qualities are absent. Tumor samples were obtained before definitive surgery or chemotherapy. Genomic DNA extraction was performed by the MD Anderson Biospecimen Extraction Resource, and TCR sequencing was carried out by the MD Anderson Cancer Genomics Laboratory. The sample originates from a study of high-grade serous ovarian cancer treatment subgroups listed by TCRdb under 2021. For context, the study as a whole: On average, sequencing produced around 14,000 reads and over 7,000 unique TCR beta rearrangements for each sample. One primary tumor sample and two metastatic tumor samples were collected from each patient, for a total of over 85 samples. The roughly 30-patient cohort included 10 patients with no residual disease after primary surgery (R0), 10 excellent NACT responders, and 10 poor NACT responders. The study profiled TCR beta repertoires in high-grade serous ovarian cancer patients grouped by complete gross resection or neoadjuvant chemotherapy response under a laparoscopic triage algorithm. The paper's findings and limits, for the study overall: The TCR repertoire analyses centered on CDR3, leaving CDR1 and CDR2 unanalyzed. Tumors from the same patient had repertoire similarity ranging from about 0.1 to 0.79, while tumors from different patients showed almost no similarity. Bulk tumor TCR sequencing lacked spatial information, limiting insight into HGSC tumor complexity and diversity. TCR clonal relatedness correlated positively with neoantigen level and, by trend, with copy number variation and mutation load from whole-genome sequencing.

There are 17 amino acids in the CDR3, from cysteine to phenylalanine inclusive. The DNA shown is the 51-base CDR3, in frame from base 1. The junction shows trimming of 6 bases on V and 1 base on J, plus 19 bases between the germline ends. The germline V gene supplies CDR1 MDHEN and CDR2 SYDVKM. The roughly 100 tumor samples underwent high-throughput TCR profiling using ImmunoSEQ. In the original analysis: To measure repertoire diversity, the metrics used were richness (unique productive sequences), clonality, evenness and relatedness, and the Bhattacharyya coefficient was used to assess similarity between samples. A sensitivity analysis that removed TCRs with fewer than two reads produced consistent conclusions. The table was pulled from immuneACCESS by TCRdb, which kept in-frame rearrangements only. Such tables lose some clones; where checked, under half of the loss comes from unresolved V genes, and the rest has no known cause. That table is the source of V, J and clone size, and D and trimming were worked out from the DNA. For this sample there are about 11,000 clones; over 80% appear just once. Approximately 6.3% of the sample is in the top ten clones.

This clonotype was sampled from a human donor with high-grade serous ovarian cancer. The source material was tumor tissue. This sequence uses TRBV28 and TRBJ1-3; the D segment could be TRBD1, given 6 matching bases. The CDR3 protein is CASSNSMGAASGNTIYF. The bases read TGTGCCAGCAGCAATTCAATGGGGGCGGCTTCTGGAAACACCATATATTTT.